What follows are 19 T cell receptor beta chains derived from one specimen sequenced in a study of breast tumors, draining lymph nodes, adjacent tissues. MiXCR was run by TCRdb on the multiplex PCR reads, yielding one entry per CDR3 protein. The repertoire holds around 290,000 distinct CDR3 sequences, around 31% seen once, with approximately 1% in the top ten. Axillary draining lymph nodes of breast cancer patients supplied the node samples. Sequencing was carried out using axillary lymph node tissue. The source of these receptors is a female donor with breast cancer. Some clones in this sample may be carry-over from other donors' samples.

This clonotype was observed many times. This sequence joins TRBV7-6 and TRBJ2-3; a weak D match, TRBD2 (6 bases). Germline CDR1 SGHVS, CDR2 FNYEAQ. The CDR3 length is 13 residues. V was trimmed by 8 bases and J by 6 bases, leaving 15 bases between them. The CDR3 is CASARDSPDTQYF. The CDR3 nucleotides read TGTGCCAGCGCTCGGGACTCCCCGGATACGCAGTATTTT.

This clonotype was found a few times. V is TRBV7-2 and J is TRBJ1-1, with a tentative D call TRBD1 (5 bases). The CDR3 has 18 amino acids. Germline CDR1 SGHTA, CDR2 FQGNSA. The V and J ends lost 2 bases and 1 base respectively, with 20 bases between them. CDR3 loop: CASSLLSRESWGNTEAFF. For the CDR3, the DNA is TGTGCCAGCAGCTTATTGTCCAGGGAAAGTTGGGGGAACACTGAAGCTTTCTTT.

Only a few counts were recorded for this clonotype. V usage is TRBV6-2 or TRBV6-3 and J usage is TRBJ2-3; a weak D match, TRBD2 (7 bases). The CDR3 spans 18 residues. Germline V gene lookup returns CDR1 MNHEY and CDR2 SVGEGT. V was clipped by 8 bases and J by 1 base, with 25 bases between them. CDR3 loop: CASWRGRGPGAGTDTQYF. For the CDR3, the DNA is TGTGCCAGCTGGCGGGGGCGGGGCCCGGGCGCAGGCACAGATACGCAGTATTTT.

The table lists this clonotype with many counts. This chain joins TRBV19 and TRBJ2-1; TRBD2 might be the D (6 bases). The germline V gene has CDR1 LNHDA and CDR2 SQIVND (reference sequence). V dropped 5 bases and J dropped 2 bases, with 19 bases sitting between them. CDR3 length: 17 residues. The CDR3 sequence: CASSLEKQTSPYNEQFF. The CDR3 bases are TGTGCCAGTAGTCTCGAAAAACAGACTAGTCCCTACAATGAGCAGTTCTTC.

Concerning this clonotype itself: A read error is possible here, since a much larger clone lies one base away. The V call is TRBV19, the J call TRBJ2-1, with TRBD2 matching over 10 bases. The J segment lost 5 bases and the V segment lost 7 bases, leaving 23 bases of the junction unmatched. CDR3 length equals 20 residues. CDR1 is LNHDA, CDR2 SQIVND, per germline (reference sequence). CDR3 region: CASNRASTSGNQVANNEQFF. CDR3 bases: TGTGCCAGTAATCGGGCGTCTACTAGCGGGAATCAGGTGGCTAACAATGAGCAGTTCTTC. The full variable domain, in which reference TRBV19 and TRBJ2-1 provide the parts outside the CDR3, is DGGITQSPKYLFRKEGQNVTLSCEQNLNHDAMYWYRQDPGQGLRLIYYSQIVNDFQKGDIAEGYSVSREKKESFPLTVTSAQKNPTAFYLCASNRASTSGNQVANNEQFFGPGTRLTVL.

In this sample, this clonotype turned up many times. The chain joins TRBV3-1 to TRBJ2-7; D remains ambiguous. Germline-derived CDR1 and CDR2 are LGHDT and YNNKEL (reference sequence). The CDR3 loop spans 15 amino acids. Trimming pared 1 base from V and 2 bases from J, leaving 12 bases between. The CDR3 sequence: CASSQGSRRAYEQYF. The CDR3 DNA reads TGTGCCAGCAGCCAAGGTAGTAGGCGAGCCTACGAGCAGTACTTC.

This clonotype has at least ten counts. The J gene is TRBJ2-1, the V gene TRBV5-4; D gene ambiguous. The germline V and J ends were trimmed by 1 base and 8 bases, with 10 bases remaining between them. The CDR3 spans 13 residues. The germline CDR1 and CDR2 sequences are SGHNT and YYREEE (reference sequence). CDR3 region: CASSLTSRDEQFF. Written as DNA, the CDR3 is TGTGCCAGCAGCTTGACTTCCCGGGATGAGCAGTTCTTC.

Points on this clonotype: A much larger clone lies one base from this, so it may be a read error. The conserved phenylalanine or tryptophan is not found at the CDR3 terminus, so this likely reflects a read error. The rearrangement joins TRBV2 to TRBJ1-2, with 9 bases that match TRBD1. CDR1 and CDR2 from the germline V gene are SNHLY and FYNNEI. The CDR3 consists of 14 residues. After removal of 10 bases from V and 4 bases from J, the junction contained 10 bases not matched to a gene. CDR3 DNA sequence: TGTGCCACCCGGGGGACAGGGAAGGCCTATGGCTACACCTCC. Its translation is CATRGTGKAYGYTS.

The chain uses TRBV9 and TRBJ1-1; D is possibly TRBD1 (5 bases). Per germline, CDR1 SGDLS and CDR2 YYNGEE. The length of the CDR3 is 13 residues. Trimming took 7 bases from V and 4 from J, leaving 14 bases between them. CDR3 sequence reads: CASARSGSTEAFF. The CDR3 nucleotides are TGTGCCAGCGCCCGCTCAGGGTCCACTGAAGCTTTCTTT.

This clonotype was seen ten or more times. This chain joins TRBV29-1 and TRBJ1-4; the match to TRBD1 covers 7 bases. Germline CDR1 reads SQVTM; CDR2 reads ANQGSEA. Germline trimming cut 2 bases from V and 7 bases from J; bases unmatched to any gene: 7. The CDR3 covers 14 residues. In DNA form, the CDR3 reads TGCAGCGTTGAATGGAGGGGGCCCGGTGAAAAACTGTTTTTT. Translating gives CSVEWRGPGEKLFF.

The chain recombines TRBV29-1 with TRBJ1-1, with D perhaps matching TRBD1 (6 bases). The V end was cut by 0 bases, the J end by 10 bases, with 12 bases between. The CDR3 covers 12 residues. Germline lookup yields CDR1 SQVTM and CDR2 ANQGSEA. In DNA, the CDR3 is TGCAGCGTTGAAGAGTGGCACAGGGTAGCTTTCTTT. Translating it yields CSVEEWHRVAFF. The complete variable domain, with remaining parts taken from reference TRBV29-1 and TRBJ1-1, reads SAVISQKPSRDICQRGTSLTIQCQVDSQVTMMFWYRQQPGQSLTLIATANQGSEATYESGFVIDKFPISRPNLTFSTLTVSNMSPEDSSIYLCSVEEWHRVAFFGQGTRLTVV.

This clonotype was observed at least ten times. V and J are TRBV4-2 and TRBJ2-3, with 8 bases identical to TRBD2. The CDR3 contains 17 residues. The germline gives CDR1 LGHNA, CDR2 YNFKEQ. The J segment lost 0 bases and the V segment lost 7 bases, leaving 12 bases of the junction unmatched. DNA for the CDR3: TGTGCCAGCATGGGTCTTGGGCCTAGCGGGAGCACAGATACGCAGTATTTT. It translates to CASMGLGPSGSTDTQYF.

The sample holds one count of this clonotype. One end of the junction fails to match germline, which may point to a read error. The rearrangement joins TRBV7-2 to TRBJ2-7; D remains unclear. The germline gives CDR1 SGHTA, CDR2 FQGNSA. The CDR3 is made up of 15 amino acids. In DNA, the CDR3 is TGTGCCAGCAGCCAAGCTCAACTTAGCTCCTACGAGCAGCACTTC. Its protein product is CASSQAQLSSYEQHF.

Comments on this clonotype: A clone one base away is much larger, so this may be a read error. The chain links TRBV12-3 or TRBV12-4 to TRBJ2-7; no clear D. CDR3 length: 14 residues. Written as DNA, the CDR3 is TGTGCCAGCACTCCTACAGTTCTCTCCTGCGAGCAGTACTTC. This translates into CASTPTVLSCEQYF.

Ten or more counts support this clonotype. This chain links TRBV4-3 with TRBJ2-3, with D possibly being TRBD2 (7 bases). With 8 bases removed from V and 5 bases from J, the gap between germline ends came to 11 bases. The germline gives CDR1 LGHNA, CDR2 YSLEER. This CDR3 spans 12 amino acids. The CDR3 coding sequence is TGCGCCAGCGGGGGAGGGGGAGATACGCAGTATTTT. Its protein product is CASGGGGDTQYF.

This clonotype has a count of ten or more. J is TRBJ2-1 and V is TRBV20-1, with a possible D match to TRBD2 (6 bases). Per germline, CDR1 DFQATT and CDR2 SNEGSKA (reference sequence). The CDR3 extends over 11 amino acids. Trimming took 5 bases from V and 4 from J, leaving 6 bases between them. CDR3 DNA: TGCAGTGCTGGGACTTACAATGAGCAGTTCTTC. This sequence encodes CSAGTYNEQFF.

With respect to this clonotype: This may come from a read error, since a much larger clone is one base off. The chain links TRBV9 to TRBJ2-1, with unresolved D. Trimming stripped 3 bases from V and 12 bases from J, with 25 bases between. The CDR3 has 16 residues. Germline values: CDR1 SGDLS, CDR2 YYNGEE. CDR3 DNA sequence: TGTGCCAGCAGCGGGAATGGGTGGGGTGGTATTCATGGGCAGTTCTTC. Protein product: CASSGNGWGGIHGQFF.

Remarks on this clonotype: This clone may be a read error of a much larger clone one base away. The rearrangement joins TRBV7-2 to TRBJ2-7, with D perhaps TRBD1 or TRBD2 (5 bases each). CDR1 is SGHTA, CDR2 FQGNSA, per germline. There are 14 residues in the CDR3. The CDR3 region is CASSQGSASYEQHF. In DNA, the CDR3 is TGTGCCAGCAGCCAGGGTAGCGCCTCCTACGAGCAGCACTTC. The full variable domain, with the rest looked up from reference TRBV7-2 and TRBJ2-7, is GAGVSQSPSNKVTEKGKDVELRCDPISGHTALYWYRQSLGQGLEFLIYFQGNSAPDKSGLPSDRFSAERTGGSVSTLTIQRTQQEDSAVYLCASSQGSASYEQHFGPGTRLTVT.

This clonotype was recorded many times. The chain is built from TRBV2 and TRBJ1-4; D might be TRBD1 (5 bases). The V and J ends lost 6 bases and 5 bases respectively, with 10 bases between them. The germline V gene encodes CDR1 SNHLY and CDR2 FYNNEI. This CDR3 contains 13 residues. The CDR3 DNA follows: TGTGCCAGCAGGACAGCCTTAAATGAAAAACTGTTTTTT. Translation gives CASRTALNEKLFF.